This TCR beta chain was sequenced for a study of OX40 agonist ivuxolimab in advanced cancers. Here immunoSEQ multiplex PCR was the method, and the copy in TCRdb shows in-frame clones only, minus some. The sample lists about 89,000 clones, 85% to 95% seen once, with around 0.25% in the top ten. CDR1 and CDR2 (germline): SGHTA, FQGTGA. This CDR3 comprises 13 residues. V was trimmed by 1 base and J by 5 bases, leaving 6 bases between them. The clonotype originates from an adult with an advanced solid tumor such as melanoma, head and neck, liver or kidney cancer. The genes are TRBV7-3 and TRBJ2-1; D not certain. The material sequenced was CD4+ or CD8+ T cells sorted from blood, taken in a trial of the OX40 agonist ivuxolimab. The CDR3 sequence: CASSLNSNNEQFF. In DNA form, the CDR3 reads TGTGCCAGCAGCTTAAACAGCAACAATGAGCAGTTCTTC. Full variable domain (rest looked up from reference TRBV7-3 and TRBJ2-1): GAGVSQTPSNKVTEKGKYVELRCDPISGHTALYWYRQSLGQGPEFLIYFQGTGAADDSGLPNDRFFAVRPEGSVSTLKIQRTERGDSAVYLCASSLNSNNEQFFGPGTRLTVL.